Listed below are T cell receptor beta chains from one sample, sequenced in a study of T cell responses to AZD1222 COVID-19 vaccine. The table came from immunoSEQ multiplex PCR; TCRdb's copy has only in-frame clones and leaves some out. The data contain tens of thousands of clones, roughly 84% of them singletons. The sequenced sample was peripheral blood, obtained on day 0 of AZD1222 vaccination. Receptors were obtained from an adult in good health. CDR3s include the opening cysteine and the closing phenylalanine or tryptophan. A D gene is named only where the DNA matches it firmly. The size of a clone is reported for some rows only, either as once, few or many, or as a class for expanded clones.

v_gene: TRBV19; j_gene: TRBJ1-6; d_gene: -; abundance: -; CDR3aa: CASSMISGAQGHSPLHF; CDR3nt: TGTGCCAGTAGTATGATTTCCGGGGCCCAAGGGCATTCACCCCTCCACTTT
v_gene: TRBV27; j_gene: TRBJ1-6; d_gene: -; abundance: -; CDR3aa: CASHLGGDRLF; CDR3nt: TGTGCCAGCCACCTAGGGGGGGATCGTCTCTTT
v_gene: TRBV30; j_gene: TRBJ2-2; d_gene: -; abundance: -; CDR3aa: CAWSQGAGELFF; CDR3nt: TGTGCCTGGAGTCAGGGAGCCGGGGAGCTGTTTTTT
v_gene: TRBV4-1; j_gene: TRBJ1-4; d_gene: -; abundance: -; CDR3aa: CASSQAMLNEKLFF; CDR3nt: TGCGCCAGCAGCCAAGCGATGCTTAACGAAAAACTGTTTTTT
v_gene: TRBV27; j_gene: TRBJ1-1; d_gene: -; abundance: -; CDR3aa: CASSLSTSEQNTEAFF; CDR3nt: TGTGCCAGCAGTTTATCCACATCGGAGCAGAACACTGAAGCTTTCTTT
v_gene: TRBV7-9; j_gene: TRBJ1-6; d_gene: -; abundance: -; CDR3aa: CASRPPGSNSPLHF; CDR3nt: TGTGCCAGCAGACCACCGGGAAGCAATTCACCCCTCCACTTT
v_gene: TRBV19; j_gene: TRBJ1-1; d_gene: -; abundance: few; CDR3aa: CASSILGGNTEAFF; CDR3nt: TGTGCCAGTAGTATCTTAGGGGGTAACACTGAAGCTTTCTTT
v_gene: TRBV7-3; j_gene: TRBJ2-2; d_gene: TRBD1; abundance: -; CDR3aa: CASSLTGGSGELFF; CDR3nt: TGTGCCAGCAGCTTAACAGGGGGCTCCGGGGAGCTGTTTTTT
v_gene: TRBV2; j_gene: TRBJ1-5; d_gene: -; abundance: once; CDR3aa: CASRQNGGNQPQHF; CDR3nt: TGTGCCAGCAGACAGAACGGGGGCAATCAGCCCCAGCATTTT
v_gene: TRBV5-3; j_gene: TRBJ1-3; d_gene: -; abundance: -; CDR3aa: CARSMGHSSGNTIYF; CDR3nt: TGTGCCAGAAGCATGGGACATTCCTCTGGAAACACCATATATTTT
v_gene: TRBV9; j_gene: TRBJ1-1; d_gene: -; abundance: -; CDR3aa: CASSVWPLGNTEAFF; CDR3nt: TGTGCCAGCAGCGTATGGCCTCTCGGTAACACTGAAGCTTTCTTT
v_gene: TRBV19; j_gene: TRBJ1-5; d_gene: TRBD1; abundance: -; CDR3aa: CASRPGGQGLGQPQHF; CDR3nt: TGTGCCAGTAGGCCGGGGGGACAGGGGTTAGGTCAGCCCCAGCATTTT
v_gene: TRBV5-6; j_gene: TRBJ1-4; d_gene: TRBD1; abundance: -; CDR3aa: CASSLVGGQGASNEKLFF; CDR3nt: TGTGCCAGCAGCTTGGTGGGAGGACAGGGGGCTTCTAATGAAAAACTGTTTTTT
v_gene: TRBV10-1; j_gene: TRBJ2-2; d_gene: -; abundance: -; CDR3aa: CASSERGFTGELFF; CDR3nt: TGCGCCAGCAGTGAGAGGGGCTTCACCGGGGAGCTGTTTTTT
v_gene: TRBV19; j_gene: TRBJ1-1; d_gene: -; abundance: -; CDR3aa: CASRDRNTEAFF; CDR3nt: TGTGCCAGTAGGGACAGAAACACTGAAGCTTTCTTT
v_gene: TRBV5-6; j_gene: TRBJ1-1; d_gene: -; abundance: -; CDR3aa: CASSLVQGKNTEAFF; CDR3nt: TGTGCCAGCAGCTTGGTGCAGGGGAAGAACACTGAAGCTTTCTTT
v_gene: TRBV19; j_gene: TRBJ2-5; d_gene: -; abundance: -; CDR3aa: CASSTGQSETQYF; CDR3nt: TGTGCCAGTAGTACGGGACAATCGGAGACCCAGTACTTC
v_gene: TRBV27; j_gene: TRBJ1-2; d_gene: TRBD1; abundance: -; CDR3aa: CASSRRGRFYGYTF; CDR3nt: TGTGCCAGCAGCCGCAGGGGGCGTTTCTATGGCTACACCTTC
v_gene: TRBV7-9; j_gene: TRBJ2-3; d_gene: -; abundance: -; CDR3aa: CASSLGLSTDTQYF; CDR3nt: TGTGCCAGCAGCTTAGGACTTAGCACAGATACGCAGTATTTT
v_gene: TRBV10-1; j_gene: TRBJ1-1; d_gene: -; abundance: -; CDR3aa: CASSESMNTEAFF; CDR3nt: TGCGCCAGCAGTGAGTCCATGAACACTGAAGCTTTCTTT
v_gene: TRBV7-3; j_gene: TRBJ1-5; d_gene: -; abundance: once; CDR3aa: CASSLTSTRALNQPQHF; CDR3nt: TGTGCCAGCAGCTTAACCTCCACAAGGGCCCTCAATCAGCCCCAGCATTTT
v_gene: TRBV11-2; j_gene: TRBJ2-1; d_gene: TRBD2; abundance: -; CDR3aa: CASSLDIQRGTYNEQFF; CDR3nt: TGTGCCAGCAGCTTAGATATCCAGCGGGGGACTTACAATGAGCAGTTCTTC
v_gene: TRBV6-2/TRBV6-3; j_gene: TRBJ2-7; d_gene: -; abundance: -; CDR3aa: CASSWALRGAGGLPGEQYF; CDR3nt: TGTGCCAGCAGTTGGGCCCTCCGAGGGGCAGGGGGGTTACCCGGCGAGCAGTACTTC
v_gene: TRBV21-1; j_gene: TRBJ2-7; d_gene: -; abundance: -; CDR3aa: CASSKRGEPYEQYF; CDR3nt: TGTGCCAGCAGCAAAAGAGGAGAGCCCTACGAGCAGTACTTC
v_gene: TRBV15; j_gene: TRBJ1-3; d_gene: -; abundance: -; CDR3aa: CATSRESSGNTIYF; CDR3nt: TGTGCCACCAGCAGAGAGAGCTCTGGAAACACCATATATTTT
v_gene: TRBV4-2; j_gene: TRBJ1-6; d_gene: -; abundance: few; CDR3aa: CASSPRQGGYNSPLHF; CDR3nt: TGTGCCAGCAGCCCCCGGCAGGGTGGCTATAATTCACCCCTCCACTTT
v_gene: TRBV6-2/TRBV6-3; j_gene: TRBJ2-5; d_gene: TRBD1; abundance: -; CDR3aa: CASSYPRDRGGMETQYF; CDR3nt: TGTGCCAGCAGTTACCCACGTGACAGGGGAGGAATGGAGACCCAGTACTTC
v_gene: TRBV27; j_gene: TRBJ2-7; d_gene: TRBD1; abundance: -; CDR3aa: CASSSLDRAYEQYF; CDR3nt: TGTGCCAGCAGTTCCTTAGACAGGGCCTACGAGCAGTACTTC
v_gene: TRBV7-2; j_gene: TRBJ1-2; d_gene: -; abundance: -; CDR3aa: CASSSPDRYYGYTF; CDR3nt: TGTGCCAGCAGCTCCCCTGACAGATACTATGGCTACACCTTC
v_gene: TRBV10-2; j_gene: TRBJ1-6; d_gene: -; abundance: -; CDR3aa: CASSERGAYPYNSPLHF; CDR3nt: TGCGCCAGCAGTGAACGAGGGGCCTACCCTTATAATTCACCCCTCCACTTT
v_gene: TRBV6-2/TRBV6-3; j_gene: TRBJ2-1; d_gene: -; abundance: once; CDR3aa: CASSYTQYNEQFF; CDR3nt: TGTGCCAGCAGTTACACACAGTACAATGAGCAGTTCTTC
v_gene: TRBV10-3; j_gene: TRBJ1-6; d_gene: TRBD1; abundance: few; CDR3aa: CAITDRGNSPLHF; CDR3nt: TGTGCCATCACCGACAGGGGGAATTCACCCCTCCACTTT
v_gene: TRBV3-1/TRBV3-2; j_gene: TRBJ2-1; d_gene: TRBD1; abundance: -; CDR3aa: CASSQPRQGMGYNEQFF; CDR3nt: TGTGCCAGCAGCCAACCCCGACAGGGGATGGGGTACAATGAGCAGTTCTTC
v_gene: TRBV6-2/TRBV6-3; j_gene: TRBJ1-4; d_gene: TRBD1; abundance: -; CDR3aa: CASSRQGRAANEKLFF; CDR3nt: TGTGCCAGCAGTCGACAGGGTAGAGCGGCTAATGAAAAACTGTTTTTT
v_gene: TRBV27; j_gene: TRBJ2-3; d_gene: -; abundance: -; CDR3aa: CASSPDGVSTDTQYF; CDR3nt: TGTGCCAGCAGTCCCGACGGGGTTAGCACAGATACGCAGTATTTT
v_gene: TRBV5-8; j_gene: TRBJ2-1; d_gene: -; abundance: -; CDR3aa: CASSDQGNEQFF; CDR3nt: TGTGCCAGCAGCGACCAGGGGAATGAGCAGTTCTTC
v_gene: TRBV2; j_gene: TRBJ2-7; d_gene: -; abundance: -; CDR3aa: CASSDRDRQYEQYF; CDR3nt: TGTGCCAGCAGTGACCGGGACCGACAATACGAGCAGTACTTC
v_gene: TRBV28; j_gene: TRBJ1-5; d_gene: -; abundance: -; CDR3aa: CASSLAGNNQPQHF; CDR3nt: TGTGCCAGCAGTTTAGCAGGGAACAATCAGCCCCAGCATTTT
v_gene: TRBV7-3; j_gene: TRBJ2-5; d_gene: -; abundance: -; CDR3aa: CASSPQGVGETQYF; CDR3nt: TGTGCCAGCAGCCCACAGGGTGTAGGAGAGACCCAGTACTTC
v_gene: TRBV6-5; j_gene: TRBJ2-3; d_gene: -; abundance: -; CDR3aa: CASKPEGTSDTQYF; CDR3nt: TGTGCCAGCAAACCAGAGGGGACATCAGATACGCAGTATTTT
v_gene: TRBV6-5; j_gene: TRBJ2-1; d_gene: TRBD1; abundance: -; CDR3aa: CASSYSTGVEQFF; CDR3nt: TGTGCCAGCAGTTACTCGACAGGGGTTGAGCAGTTCTTC
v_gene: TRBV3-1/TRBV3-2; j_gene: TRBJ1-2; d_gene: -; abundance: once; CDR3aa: CASSQALNGEGYTF; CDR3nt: TGTGCCAGCAGCCAAGCGCTTAATGGGGAAGGCTACACCTTC
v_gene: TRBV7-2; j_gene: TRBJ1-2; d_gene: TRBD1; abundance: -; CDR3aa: CASSSTGKIGYTF; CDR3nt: TGTGCCAGCAGCTCGACAGGGAAGATAGGCTACACCTTC
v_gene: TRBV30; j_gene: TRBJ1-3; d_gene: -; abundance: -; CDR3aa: CAWMRGAGNTIYF; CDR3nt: TGTGCCTGGATGAGGGGGGCTGGAAACACCATATATTTT
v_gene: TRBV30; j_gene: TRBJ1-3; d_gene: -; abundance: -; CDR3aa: CAWSFWAQWGPGNTIYF; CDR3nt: TGTGCCTGGAGTTTTTGGGCACAGTGGGGGCCCGGAAACACCATATATTTT
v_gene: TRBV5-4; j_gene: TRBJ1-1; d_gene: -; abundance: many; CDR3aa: CASSLGQANTEAFF; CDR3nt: TGTGCCAGCAGCTTGGGACAGGCTAACACTGAAGCTTTCTTT
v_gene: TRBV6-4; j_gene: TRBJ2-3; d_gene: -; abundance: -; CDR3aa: CASSDGRQSTDTQYF; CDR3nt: TGTGCCAGCAGTGACGGACGACAGAGCACAGATACGCAGTATTTT
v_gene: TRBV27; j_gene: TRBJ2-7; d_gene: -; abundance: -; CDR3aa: CASSLSTPLEQYF; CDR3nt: TGTGCCAGCAGTTTATCGACACCCTTGGAGCAGTACTTC
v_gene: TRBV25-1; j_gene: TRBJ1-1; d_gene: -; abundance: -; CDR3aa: CASSQDSSMNTEAFF; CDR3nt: TGTGCCAGCAGTCAAGACAGCAGTATGAACACTGAAGCTTTCTTT
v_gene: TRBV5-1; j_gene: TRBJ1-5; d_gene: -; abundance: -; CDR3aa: CASSLDGSLWQPQHF; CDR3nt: TGCGCCAGCAGCTTGGACGGGAGCTTATGGCAGCCCCAGCATTTT
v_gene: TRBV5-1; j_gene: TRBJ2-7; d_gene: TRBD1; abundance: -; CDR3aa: CASNNPARGRPYEQYF; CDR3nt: TGCGCCAGCAACAATCCGGCCAGGGGGCGCCCCTACGAGCAGTACTTC
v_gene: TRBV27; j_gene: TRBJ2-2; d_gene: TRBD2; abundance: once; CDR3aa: CASSSLGLAANTGELFF; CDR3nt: TGTGCCAGCAGTTCCTTAGGACTAGCGGCGAACACCGGGGAGCTGTTTTTT
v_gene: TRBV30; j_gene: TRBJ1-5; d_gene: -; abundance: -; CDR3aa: CAWSVDFAGPQHF; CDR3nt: TGTGCCTGGAGCGTAGATTTCGCGGGGCCCCAGCATTTT
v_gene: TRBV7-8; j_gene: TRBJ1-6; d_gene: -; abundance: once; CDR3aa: CASSLGQVLYNSPLHF; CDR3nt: TGTGCCAGCAGCTTAGGACAGGTCCTCTATAATTCACCCCTCCACTTT